The clone carrying this TCR beta chain was found a few times. The sample is drawn from a study of beta chain features in type 1 diabetes. The CDR3 totals 16 residues. From germline, CDR1 is LNHDA and CDR2 SQIVND (reference sequence). The J segment lost 5 bases and the V segment lost 3 bases, leaving 10 bases of the junction unmatched. The entirety of the isolated RNA underwent reverse transcription, so expressed TCRB transcripts were sequenced. This table comes from immunoSEQ multiplex PCR, and its TCRdb copy is limited to in-frame clones, with some not included. The table lists 130,000 or so clones, 9% to 9.5% of them singletons.

Sequencing used central memory CD4+ T cells from blood. The sequence was obtained from a man younger than 35 in good health. This rearrangement joins TRBV19 to TRBJ1-5; 7 positions agree with TRBD1. The CDR3 DNA sequence: TGTGCCAGTAGTATCGCCGGGACAGAGCAAGATCAGCCCCAGCATTTT. As protein: CASSIAGTEQDQPQHF.